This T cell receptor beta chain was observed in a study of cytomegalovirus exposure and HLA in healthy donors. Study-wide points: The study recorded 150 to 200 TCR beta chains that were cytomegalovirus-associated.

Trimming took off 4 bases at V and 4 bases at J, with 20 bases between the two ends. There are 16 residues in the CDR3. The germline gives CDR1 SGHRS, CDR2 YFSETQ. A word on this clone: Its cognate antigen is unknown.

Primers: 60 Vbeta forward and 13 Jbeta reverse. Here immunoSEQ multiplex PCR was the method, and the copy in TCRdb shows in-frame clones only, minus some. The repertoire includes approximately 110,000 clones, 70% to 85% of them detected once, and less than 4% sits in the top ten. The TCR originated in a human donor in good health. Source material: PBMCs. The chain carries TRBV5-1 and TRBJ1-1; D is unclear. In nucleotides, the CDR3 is TGCGCCAGCAGCCAAAATTGGGAGGGCCTGGGCACTGAAGCTTTCTTT. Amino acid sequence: CASSQNWEGLGTEAFF.